Listed below are T cell receptor beta chains from one sample, sequenced in a study of Tregs in tolerant kidney transplant recipients. Clones were sequenced by immunoSEQ multiplex PCR, and TCRdb holds only the in-frame ones, with some missing. The data contain 90,000 to 150,000 clones, almost 95% of them singletons. Source material: CD4+ T cells from blood. The origin of the receptors is a human donor in good health. Both conserved end residues are part of each CDR3. Each record gives: clone size, D gene, CDR3 length, J gene, V gene, CDR3 protein, CDR3 DNA. The D gene is left open where the match is weak. The size of a clone is reported for some rows only, either as once, few or many, or as a class for expanded clones.

>.|.|16|TRBJ2-2|TRBV7-7
CASSPSTSRNTGELFF
TGTGCTAGCAGCCCCAGCACCAGCAGGAACACCGGGGAGCTGTTTTTT
>.|TRBD1|15|TRBJ2-1|TRBV5-1
CASSSGQGSYNEQFF
TGCGCCAGCAGCTCTGGACAGGGGTCCTACAATGAGCAGTTCTTC
>.|.|13|TRBJ1-6|TRBV7-3
CASSQHRERPLHF
TGTGCCAGCAGCCAACACCGGGAAAGACCCCTCCACTTT
>.|TRBD2|16|TRBJ2-7|TRBV7-9
CASSLGGTTSSYEQYF
TGTGCCAGCAGCTTAGGGGGGACTACGAGCTCCTACGAGCAGTACTTC
>.|.|14|TRBJ1-5|TRBV6-1
CASSARTSNQPQHF
TGTGCCAGCAGTGCCAGGACTAGCAATCAGCCCCAGCATTTT
>.|.|16|TRBJ1-1|TRBV5-6
CASSLKGRQLRTEAFF
TGTGCCAGCAGCTTGAAGGGACGACAGCTGCGAACTGAAGCTTTCTTT
>.|.|12|TRBJ1-1|TRBV5-4
CASRFDRFEAFF
TGTGCCAGCAGGTTTGACAGGTTCGAAGCTTTCTTT
>.|.|13|TRBJ2-3|TRBV6-4
CASSAVNTDTQYF
TGTGCCAGCAGTGCCGTAAACACAGATACGCAGTATTTT
>.|TRBD1|15|TRBJ1-6|TRBV27
CASSSLGQDNSPLHF
TGTGCCAGCAGTTCCCTGGGACAGGATAATTCACCCCTCCACTTT
>.|TRBD2|18|TRBJ2-2|TRBV7-6
CASSLAASGSSGTGELFF
TGTGCCAGCAGCTTAGCGGCTAGCGGGAGTTCGGGCACCGGGGAGCTGTTTTTT
>.|.|14|TRBJ1-5|TRBV5-6
CASSLRGADQPQHF
TGTGCCAGCAGCTTGCGGGGGGCAGATCAGCCCCAGCATTTT
>once|TRBD1|13|TRBJ1-1|TRBV29-1
CSASDRLNTEAFF
TGCAGCGCCTCGGACAGGCTGAACACTGAAGCTTTCTTT
>few|.|13|TRBJ1-2|TRBV19
CASRGDWLYGYTF
TGTGCCAGTAGAGGAGATTGGCTTTATGGCTACACCTTC
>.|.|14|TRBJ2-7|TRBV15
CATSRAYSEYEQYF
TGTGCCACCAGCAGAGCCTACAGCGAATACGAGCAGTACTTC
>.|.|13|TRBJ1-5|TRBV30
CAWSGQNNQPQHF
TGTGCCTGGAGTGGACAGAACAATCAGCCCCAGCATTTT
>.|.|15|TRBJ2-3|TRBV5-1
CASSLAAVTTDTQYF
TGCGCCAGCAGCTTGGCCGCCGTGACCACAGATACGCAGTATTTT
>.|.|12|TRBJ2-1|TRBV12-5
CASGLVYNEQFF
TGTGCTAGTGGTTTGGTGTACAATGAGCAGTTCTTC
>.|TRBD2|14|TRBJ2-7|TRBV7-8
CASSRTSAVYEQYF
TGTGCCAGCAGCCGAACTAGCGCAGTCTACGAGCAGTACTTC
>.|.|14|TRBJ1-3|TRBV7-2
CASSLSLGGNTIYF
TGTGCCAGCAGCTTATCCCTTGGGGGAAACACCATATATTTT
>.|TRBD1|15|TRBJ1-1|TRBV5-1
CASSPGQGANTEAFF
TGCGCCAGCAGCCCCGGACAGGGTGCAAACACTGAAGCTTTCTTT
>.|.|15|TRBJ2-1|TRBV5-1
CASSLVGTPYNEQFF
TGCGCCAGCAGCTTGGTCGGGACTCCCTACAATGAGCAGTTCTTC